These T cell receptor beta chains were read from a single sample in a study of response to subunit inactivated influenza vaccine. TCRdb recomputed calls from the RT-PCR reads with MiXCR, one row per CDR3 protein. The sample shows hundreds of thousands of distinct CDR3 sequences, 7.6% of them seen only once. Source: PBMCs from blood, taken 23 to 25 months after vaccination. The receptors shown here come from a man between 50 and 69 years old who received an inactivated influenza vaccine. Each CDR3 is given without its conserved first and last residue. Fields, in order: V gene, J gene, CDR3 protein.

>TRBV20-1|TRBJ2-1
SAKDRDHAYNEQF
>TRBV5-1|TRBJ2-3
ATGLGTSTDTQY
>TRBV7-6|TRBJ2-3
PSSPGTLAADTQY
>TRBV5-6|TRBJ1-4
ASSLPGQGYEKLF
>TRBV12-3/TRBV12-4|TRBJ2-1
ASSPGTGNEQF
>TRBV4-2|TRBJ2-2
ASSHSRDTGELF
>TRBV7-6|TRBJ2-1
ASSSLPLAEVTRSYNEQF
>TRBV20-1|TRBJ2-1
SARDPLGGFNEQF
>TRBV29-1|TRBJ1-4
SVAIRGRKLF
>TRBV20-1|TRBJ1-5
SARPGRYSNQPQH
>TRBV29-1|TRBJ1-5
SVNSRARPQH
>TRBV7-8|TRBJ1-1
ASSPTPGQYEAF
>TRBV6-1|TRBJ2-7
ASSETLGTGGYEQY
>TRBV20-1|TRBJ2-3
SAPTSISDTQY
>TRBV5-1|TRBJ2-5
ASSIRQQETQY
>TRBV7-8|TRBJ2-7
ASSPHGYEQY
>TRBV7-2|TRBJ1-1
ASSRDRNTEAF
>TRBV24-1|TRBJ1-1
ATSDSDTEAF